This section outlines one T cell receptor beta chain sequence together with its context. This sample is drawn from a study of OX40 agonist ivuxolimab in advanced cancers. Whole-study context: Patients were infused with ivuxolimab every 2 weeks at 0.01 to 10 mg/kg.

Autoimmune disease history or systemic immunosuppression was exclusionary. Profiled with immunoSEQ multiplex PCR; TCRdb holds only in-frame clones, not every one. This sample has 51,000 or so clones, with less than 85% found just once. Material: CD4+ or CD8+ T cells sorted from blood, obtained in a trial of the OX40 agonist ivuxolimab. The clonotype originates from an adult with an advanced solid tumor such as melanoma, head and neck, liver or kidney cancer.

The CDR3 sequence: CASSQGGRGGYTF. As DNA, the CDR3 is TGCGCCAGCAGCCAAGGGGGACGGGGTGGCTACACCTTC. J is TRBJ1-2 and V is TRBV5-1, with a weak D call TRBD1 (6 bases). Trimming shortened V by 4 bases and J by 7 bases, and 14 bases separated the two germline ends. CDR1 and CDR2 from the germline V gene are SGHRS and YFSETQ. The CDR3 length is 13 residues. The full variable domain, with the rest looked up from reference TRBV5-1 and TRBJ1-2, is KAGVTQTPRYLIKTRGQQVTLSCSPISGHRSVSWYQQTPGQGLQFLFEYFSETQRNKGNFPGRFSGRQFSNSRSEMNVSTLELGDSALYLCASSQGGRGGYTFGSGTRLTVV.